The sequence of this TCR beta chain was determined in a study of low-dose radiotherapy and immunotherapy resistance in tumors. Study-level background: A dose of 0.5 Gy per fraction was delivered to Cohort 1 every 2 weeks, for a total of 6.5 Gy. Each patient was administered nivolumab intravenously at 240 mg, which was a flat dose, every two weeks, along with intravenous ipilimumab at 1 mg/kg every six weeks.

This clonotype was seen at least ten times. The time point here: before trial treatment. Donors were administered nivolumab, ipilimumab, aspirin and low-dose cyclophosphamide, together with low-dose radiotherapy. Those eligible were patients bearing advanced solid tumors lacking tumor-infiltrating lymphocytes. Covering alpha and beta chains, TRAV- and TRBV-specific primers were used for the first-strand cDNA. For amplifying TCRs, the PCR ran for 15 to 20 cycles with Phusion, which was used together with a constant-region primer and the adapter on the V primers. TCRdb re-derived calls from the reads in MiXCR, one entry per CDR3 protein. The sample records under 90,000 distinct CDR3 sequences, over 15% being singletons. This CDR3 region has 14 residues. Trimming shortened V by 3 bases and J by 1 base, and 9 bases separated the two germline ends. Germline values: CDR1 SEHNR, CDR2 FQNEAQ (reference sequence).

The TCR comes from a male donor with prostate cancer. The source material was PBMCs, sampled before treatment. The V and J genes are TRBV7-9 and TRBJ1-1; no definite D call. CDR3 sequence reads: CASSFSRANTEAFF. DNA of the CDR3: TGTGCCAGCAGCTTCTCGCGAGCGAACACTGAAGCTTTCTTT.